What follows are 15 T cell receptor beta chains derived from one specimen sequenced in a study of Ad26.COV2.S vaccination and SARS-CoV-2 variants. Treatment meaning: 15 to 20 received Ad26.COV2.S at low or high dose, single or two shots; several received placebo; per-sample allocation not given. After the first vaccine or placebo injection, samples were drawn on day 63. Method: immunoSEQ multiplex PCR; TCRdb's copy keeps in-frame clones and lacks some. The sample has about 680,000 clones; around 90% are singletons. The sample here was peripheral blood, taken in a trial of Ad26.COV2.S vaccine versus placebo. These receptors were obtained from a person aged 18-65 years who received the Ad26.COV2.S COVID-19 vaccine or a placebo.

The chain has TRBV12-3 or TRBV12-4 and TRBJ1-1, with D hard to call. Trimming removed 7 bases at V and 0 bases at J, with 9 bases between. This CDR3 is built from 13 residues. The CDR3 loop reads CASNRELNTEAFF. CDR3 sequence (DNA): TGTGCCAGCAACCGGGAGCTGAACACTGAAGCTTTCTTT.

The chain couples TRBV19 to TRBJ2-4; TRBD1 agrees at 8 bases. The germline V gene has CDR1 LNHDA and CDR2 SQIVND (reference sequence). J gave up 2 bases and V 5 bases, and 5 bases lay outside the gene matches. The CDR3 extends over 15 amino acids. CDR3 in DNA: TGTGCCAGTAGTTTTCAGGGGGCGCCCAAAAACATTCAGTACTTC. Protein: CASSFQGAPKNIQYF.

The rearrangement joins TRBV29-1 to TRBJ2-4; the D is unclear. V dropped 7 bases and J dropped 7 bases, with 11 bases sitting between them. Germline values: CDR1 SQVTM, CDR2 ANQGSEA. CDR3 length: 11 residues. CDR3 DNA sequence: TGCAGCGGTCACGTGGGTAACATTCAGTACTTC. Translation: CSGHVGNIQYF.

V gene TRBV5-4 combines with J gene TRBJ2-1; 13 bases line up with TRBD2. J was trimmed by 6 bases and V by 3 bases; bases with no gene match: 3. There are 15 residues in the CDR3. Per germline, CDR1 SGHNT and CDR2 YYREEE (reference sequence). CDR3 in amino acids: CASSSGTSGANEQFF. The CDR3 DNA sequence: TGTGCCAGCAGCTCTGGGACTAGCGGGGCCAATGAGCAGTTCTTC.

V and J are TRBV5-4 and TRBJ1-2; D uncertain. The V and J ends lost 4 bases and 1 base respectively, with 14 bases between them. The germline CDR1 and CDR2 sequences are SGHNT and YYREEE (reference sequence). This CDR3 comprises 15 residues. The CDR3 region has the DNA TGTGCCAGCAGCCTGGGTTGGGGTTTTAACTATGGCTACACCTTC. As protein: CASSLGWGFNYGYTF.

The CDR3 DNA sequence: TGTGCCACCAGCAGAGTGGTAGCGGGGAGCCAAGAGACCCAGTACTTC. It translates to CATSRVVAGSQETQYF. The V call is TRBV15, the J call TRBJ2-5, with 8 bases fitting TRBD2. In germline, CDR1 is LNHNV, CDR2 YYDKDF (reference sequence). The CDR3 extends over 16 amino acids. V was clipped by 1 base and J by 1 base; unmatched bases: 5.

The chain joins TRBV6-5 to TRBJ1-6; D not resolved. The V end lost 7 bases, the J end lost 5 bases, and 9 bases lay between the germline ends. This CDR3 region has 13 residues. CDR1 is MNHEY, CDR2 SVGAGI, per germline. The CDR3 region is CASTRTNNSPLHF. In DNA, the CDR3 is TGTGCCAGCACTCGGACCAATAATTCACCCCTCCACTTT.

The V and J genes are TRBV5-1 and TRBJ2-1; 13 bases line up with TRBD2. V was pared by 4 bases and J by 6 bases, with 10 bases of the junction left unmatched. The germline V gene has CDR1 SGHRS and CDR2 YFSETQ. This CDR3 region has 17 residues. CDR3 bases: TGCGCCAGCAGCCTTGGACCGACTAGCGGGAGGTCCAATGAGCAGTTCTTC. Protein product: CASSLGPTSGRSNEQFF.

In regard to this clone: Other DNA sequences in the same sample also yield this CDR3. CDR3 in DNA: TGTGCCAGCAGGGGGTTAGGAGAGACCCAGTACTTC. The encoded protein is CASRGLGETQYF. V and J are TRBV2 and TRBJ2-5; D gene uncertain. Germline CDR1 and CDR2: SNHLY and FYNNEI. The CDR3 is 12 amino acids. Trimming removed 6 bases from V and 4 bases from J, with 9 bases in between.

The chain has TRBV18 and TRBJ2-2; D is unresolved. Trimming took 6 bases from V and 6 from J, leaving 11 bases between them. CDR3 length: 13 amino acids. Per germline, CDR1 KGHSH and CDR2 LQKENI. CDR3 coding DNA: TGTGCCAGCTCTGTGGACGTGGCCGGGGAGCTGTTTTTT. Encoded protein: CASSVDVAGELFF. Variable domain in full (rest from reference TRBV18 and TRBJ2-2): NAGVMQNPRHLVRRRGQEARLRCSPMKGHSHVYWYRQLPEEGLKFMVYLQKENIIDESGMPKERFSAEFPKEGPSILRIQQVVRGDSAAYFCASSVDVAGELFFGEGSRLTVL.

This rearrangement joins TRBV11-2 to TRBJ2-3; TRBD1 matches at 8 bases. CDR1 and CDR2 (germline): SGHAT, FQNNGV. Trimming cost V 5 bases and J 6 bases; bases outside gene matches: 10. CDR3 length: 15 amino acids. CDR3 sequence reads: CASSPRDRTRDTQYF. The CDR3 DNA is TGTGCCAGCAGCCCCAGGGACAGGACCCGTGATACGCAGTATTTT. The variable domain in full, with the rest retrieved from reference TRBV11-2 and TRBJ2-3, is EAGVAQSPRYKIIEKRQSVAFWCNPISGHATLYWYQQILGQGPKLLIQFQNNGVVDDSQLPKDRFSAERLKGVDSTLKIQPAKLEDSAVYLCASSPRDRTRDTQYFGPGTRLTVL.

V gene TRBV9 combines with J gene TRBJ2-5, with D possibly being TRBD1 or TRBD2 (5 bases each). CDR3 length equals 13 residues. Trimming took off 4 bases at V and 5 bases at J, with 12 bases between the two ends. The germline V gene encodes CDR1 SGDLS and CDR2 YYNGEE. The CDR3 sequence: CASSPGAEETQYF. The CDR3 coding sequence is TGTGCCAGCAGCCCCGGGGCTGAGGAGACCCAGTACTTC.

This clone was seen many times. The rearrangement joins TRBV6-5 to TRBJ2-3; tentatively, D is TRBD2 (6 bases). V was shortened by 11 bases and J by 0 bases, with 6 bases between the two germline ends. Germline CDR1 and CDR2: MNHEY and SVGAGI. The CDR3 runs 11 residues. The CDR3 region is CAAGSTDTQYF. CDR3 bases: TGTGCCGCGGGGAGCACAGATACGCAGTATTTT.

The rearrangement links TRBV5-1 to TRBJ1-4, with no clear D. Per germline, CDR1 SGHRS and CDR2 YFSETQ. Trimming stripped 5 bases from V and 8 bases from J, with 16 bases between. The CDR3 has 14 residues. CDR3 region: CASSFEGKGEKLFF. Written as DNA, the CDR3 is TGCGCCAGCAGTTTTGAGGGTAAAGGGGAAAAACTGTTTTTT.

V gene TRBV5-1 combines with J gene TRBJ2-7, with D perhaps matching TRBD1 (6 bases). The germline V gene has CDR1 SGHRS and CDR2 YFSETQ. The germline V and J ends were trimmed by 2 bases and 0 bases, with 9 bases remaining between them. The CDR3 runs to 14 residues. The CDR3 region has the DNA TGCGCCAGCAGCTTAGGGGACAACTCCTACGAGCAGTACTTC. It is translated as CASSLGDNSYEQYF.